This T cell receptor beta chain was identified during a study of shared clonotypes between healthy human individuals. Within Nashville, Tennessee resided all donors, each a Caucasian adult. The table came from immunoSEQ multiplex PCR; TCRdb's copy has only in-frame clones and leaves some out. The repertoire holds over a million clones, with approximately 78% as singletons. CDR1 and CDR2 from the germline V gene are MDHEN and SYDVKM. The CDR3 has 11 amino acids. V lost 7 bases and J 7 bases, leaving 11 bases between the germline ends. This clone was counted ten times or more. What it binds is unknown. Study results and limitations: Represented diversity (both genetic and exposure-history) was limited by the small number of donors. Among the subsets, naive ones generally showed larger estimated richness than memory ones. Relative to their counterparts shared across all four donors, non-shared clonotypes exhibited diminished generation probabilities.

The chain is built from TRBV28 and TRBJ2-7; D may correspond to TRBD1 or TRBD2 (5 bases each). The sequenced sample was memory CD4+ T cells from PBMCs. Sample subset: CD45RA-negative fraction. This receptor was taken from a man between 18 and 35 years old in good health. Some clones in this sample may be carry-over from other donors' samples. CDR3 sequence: CASNFWGEQYF. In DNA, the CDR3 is TGTGCCAGCAACTTCTGGGGGGAGCAGTACTTC.